These 14 T cell receptor beta chains share one sample of origin, sequenced in a study of patients and donors after allogeneic stem cell transplantation (dated by TCRdb to 2019 to 2021). Library creation used RT-PCR. The data were produced on a NextSeq 550. TCRdb reanalyzed the raw reads on its own, using fastp at Q25 for trimming and MiXCR for clone calling, and kept in-frame beta chains. When rows share a CDR3 protein, they turn into one entry using the most common DNA and genes. Within this sample are about 960,000 distinct CDR3 sequences, with roughly 18% of them counted one time only. Around 6% of the sample goes to the ten largest clones. What was sequenced was blood, either unsorted or a sorted T cell fraction (not recorded which). The receptors derive from a human donor who was either an allogeneic HSCT recipient or a stem cell or donor lymphocyte infusion donor (not recorded which). It is not recorded whose cells these are; they may come from a transplant donor.

The table lists this clonotype with a few counts. The chain is built from TRBV20-1 and TRBJ2-1, with 7 bases fitting TRBD1. From germline, CDR1 is DFQATT and CDR2 SNEGSKA (reference sequence). V was clipped by 4 bases and J by 5 bases; unmatched bases: 8. The CDR3 is 14 amino acids. CDR3 nucleotides: TGCAGTGCTACAAACTACAGGGGCAACAATGAGCAGTTCTTC. Translated, it gives CSATNYRGNNEQFF.

In this sample, this clonotype turned up a few times. The V call is TRBV5-1, the J call TRBJ2-3; D remains ambiguous. V was pared by 2 bases and J by 1 base, with 8 bases between. The length of the CDR3 is 14 residues. The germline V gene has CDR1 SGHRS and CDR2 YFSETQ. CDR3 amino acids: CASSFSSRTDTQYF. The CDR3 DNA is TGCGCCAGCAGCTTTAGTTCCCGCACAGATACGCAGTATTTT.

In this sample, this clonotype turned up many times. The J gene is TRBJ2-1, the V gene TRBV20-1, with TRBD1 matching over 9 bases. Germline lookup yields CDR1 DFQATT and CDR2 SNEGSKA (reference sequence). There are 13 residues in the CDR3. The V and J ends lost 1 base and 7 bases, in that order; junction bases with no gene match: 2. CDR3 region: CSARGGQGNEQFF. The CDR3 nucleotides read TGCAGTGCTAGAGGTGGACAGGGGAATGAGCAGTTCTTC.

This clonotype was seen more than once but under ten times. The chain links TRBV28 to TRBJ2-7; TRBD2 matches at 8 bases. The ends lost 11 bases at V and 4 bases at J; junction bases unmatched: 10. CDR3 size: 13 residues. CDR1 is MDHEN, CDR2 SYDVKM, per germline. In DNA form, the CDR3 reads TGTGCCTCCGAGCGGGGGAAGCGGTACGAGCAGTACTTC. Amino acid sequence: CASERGKRYEQYF.

The chain joins TRBV2 to TRBJ2-3; the D gene could be TRBD1 or TRBD2 (5 bases each). The CDR3 runs to 15 residues. Between the trimmed V and J ends, which lost 2 bases and 1 base, there was a span of 10 bases. Germline lookup yields CDR1 SNHLY and CDR2 FYNNEI. The CDR3 sequence: CASSEPGRRTDTQYF. The CDR3 region has the DNA TGTGCCAGCAGTGAACCGGGACGGCGCACAGATACGCAGTATTTT.

The chain has TRBV29-1 and TRBJ1-2; D uncertain. CDR3 size: 14 residues. Germline-derived CDR1 and CDR2 are SQVTM and ANQGSEA. Trimming pared 0 bases from V and 4 bases from J, leaving 12 bases between. This chain's CDR3 is CSVEEGQTLYGYTF. The CDR3 DNA reads TGCAGCGTTGAAGAAGGGCAGACTCTCTATGGCTACACCTTC.

This clonotype appeared many times. The rearrangement links TRBV20-1 to TRBJ1-2, with D perhaps TRBD1 (6 bases). This CDR3 region has 13 residues. With 5 bases removed from V and 3 bases from J, the gap between germline ends came to 13 bases. Looked up from germline, CDR1 is DFQATT and CDR2 is SNEGSKA (reference sequence). As DNA, the CDR3 is TGCAGTGCTGGACGGGGGCCCTACTATGGCTACACCTTC. The encoded protein is CSAGRGPYYGYTF.

The V gene is TRBV7-9, the J gene TRBJ2-5; D ambiguous. V was pared by 1 base and J by 4 bases, with 13 bases between. The CDR3 is made up of 15 amino acids. Germline values: CDR1 SEHNR, CDR2 FQNEAQ (reference sequence). CDR3 DNA sequence: TGTGCCAGCAGCTTAGTCGGTCAAACGGGAGAGACCCAGTACTTC. Translating it yields CASSLVGQTGETQYF.

This sequence joins TRBV20-1 and TRBJ2-3, with 9 bases fitting TRBD2. Losses at the gene ends were 5 bases for V and 5 bases for J; bases not matched to a gene: 8. CDR1 is DFQATT and CDR2 is SNEGSKA in the germline V gene (reference sequence). The CDR3 is made up of 14 amino acids. The CDR3 DNA follows: TGCAGTGCTGGCTTAGCGGGAGTGAAAGATACGCAGTATTTT. Amino acids: CSAGLAGVKDTQYF.

V gene TRBV7-7 combines with J gene TRBJ2-2; D is possibly TRBD2 (5 bases). The CDR3 runs 14 residues. V was cut by 7 bases and J by 4 bases, with 13 bases left in between. CDR1 is SSHAT and CDR2 is FNYEAQ in the germline V gene (reference sequence). The CDR3 nucleotides read TGTGCCAGCACCGCGGACTTCCCCACCGGGGAGCTGTTTTTT. Amino acid sequence: CASTADFPTGELFF.

The chain recombines TRBV10-3 with TRBJ1-5; D is unclear. V lost 7 bases and J 7 bases, leaving 14 bases between the germline ends. The CDR3 is 13 amino acids. Germline V lookup: CDR1 ENHRY, CDR2 SYGVKD. This CDR3 is CAITPDGRQPQHF. The CDR3 DNA reads TGTGCCATCACACCCGACGGGCGGCAGCCCCAGCATTTT.

This clonotype was counted between two and nine times. The V and J genes are TRBV25-1 and TRBJ2-6, with D maybe TRBD1 (6 bases). The V gene's germline CDR1 is MGHDK and CDR2 SYGVNS. Trimming pared 2 bases from V and 0 bases from J, leaving 11 bases between. CDR3 size: 17 residues. The CDR3 loop reads CASSEHRTVSGANVLTF. The CDR3 DNA follows: TGTGCCAGCAGTGAACACAGGACAGTCTCTGGGGCCAACGTCCTGACTTTC.

The V call is TRBV29-1, the J call TRBJ2-7, with 8 bases identical to TRBD1. Per the germline V gene, CDR1 is SQVTM and CDR2 is ANQGSEA. The CDR3 totals 14 residues. Trimming at V came to 4 bases and at J to 2 bases, leaving 7 bases not matched to a gene. In DNA form, the CDR3 reads TGCAGCGTTGGGGGAAGGACAGGGACCTACGAGCAGTACTTC. This encodes CSVGGRTGTYEQYF.

This clonotype occurred a few times. The chain combines TRBV12-3 or TRBV12-4 with TRBJ1-2; 10 bases align to TRBD1. This CDR3 comprises 15 residues. The V segment lost 5 bases and the J segment 5 bases; nucleotides outside the gene matches: 8. The CDR3 nucleotides are TGTGCCAGCAGTAGCAGACAGGGGGCTTGGTATGGCTACACCTTC. Its protein product is CASSSRQGAWYGYTF.